These T cell receptor beta chains were read from a single sample in a study of T cell responses to AZD1222 COVID-19 vaccine. Measured with immunoSEQ multiplex PCR; TCRdb has only the in-frame clones, and not every one. The repertoire holds 250,000 to 300,000 clones, with around 93% as singletons. Sequencing was performed on peripheral blood, taken 28 days after the second AZD1222 dose. Receptors were obtained from an adult who received the AZD1222 COVID-19 vaccine. The CDR3 runs from the conserved cysteine through the conserved F or W. The order of the fields is V gene, J gene, CDR3 protein.

TRBV11-3,TRBJ1-1,CASSADRDTEAFF
TRBV19,TRBJ1-5,CASSMAGSAGNQPQHF
TRBV5-4,TRBJ2-3,CASSSYNRGAGDTQYF
TRBV18,TRBJ1-3,CASSRAGTGSGNTIYF
TRBV27,TRBJ2-5,CASSYLATGETQYF
TRBV9,TRBJ2-1,CASSVNSFSRTYNEQFF
TRBV3-1/TRBV3-2,TRBJ1-2,CASSQDRRGLNYGYTF
TRBV28,TRBJ1-2,CASFLGTGRDHGYTF
TRBV6-8,TRBJ2-5,CASARVQETQYF
TRBV11-2,TRBJ2-5,CASSSVLLAGGETQYF
TRBV6-5,TRBJ1-4,CASRYGQGTNEKLFF
TRBV28,TRBJ1-1,CASSLWGRRATEAFF
TRBV5-4,TRBJ2-1,CASSYAWGSGVREYNEQFF
TRBV28,TRBJ2-1,CASSPRPQNNEQFF
TRBV6-5,TRBJ2-7,CASSYGLMGSYEQYF
TRBV5-8,TRBJ1-4,CASSYGSTNEKLFF
TRBV5-1,TRBJ1-4,CASSFMGGINEKLFF
TRBV4-3,TRBJ2-3,CASSTADTQYF
TRBV4-3,TRBJ2-1,CASSQEALVQSNEQFF
TRBV4-3,TRBJ2-1,CASSRGTSGIIDEQFF
TRBV12-3/TRBV12-4,TRBJ1-2,CASRRLNYGYTF
TRBV6-5,TRBJ1-2,CASSHGPGGYTF